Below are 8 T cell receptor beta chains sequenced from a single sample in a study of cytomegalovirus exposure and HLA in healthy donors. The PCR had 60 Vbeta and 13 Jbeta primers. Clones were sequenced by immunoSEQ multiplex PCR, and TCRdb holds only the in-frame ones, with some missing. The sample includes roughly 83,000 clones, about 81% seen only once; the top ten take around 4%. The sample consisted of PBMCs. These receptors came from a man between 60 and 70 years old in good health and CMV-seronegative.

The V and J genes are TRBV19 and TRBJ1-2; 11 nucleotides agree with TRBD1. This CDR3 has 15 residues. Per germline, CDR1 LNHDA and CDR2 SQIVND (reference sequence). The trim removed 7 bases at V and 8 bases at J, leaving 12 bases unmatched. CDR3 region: CASTSFGTGGFGYTF. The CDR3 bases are TGTGCCAGTACCTCATTCGGGACAGGGGGATTCGGCTACACCTTC.

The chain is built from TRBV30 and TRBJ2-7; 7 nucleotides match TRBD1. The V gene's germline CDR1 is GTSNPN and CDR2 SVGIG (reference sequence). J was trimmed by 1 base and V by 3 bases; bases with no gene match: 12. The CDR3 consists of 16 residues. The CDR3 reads CAWSAGTAKNSYEQYF. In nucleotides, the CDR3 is TGTGCCTGGAGCGCAGGGACAGCGAAAAATTCCTACGAGCAGTACTTC.

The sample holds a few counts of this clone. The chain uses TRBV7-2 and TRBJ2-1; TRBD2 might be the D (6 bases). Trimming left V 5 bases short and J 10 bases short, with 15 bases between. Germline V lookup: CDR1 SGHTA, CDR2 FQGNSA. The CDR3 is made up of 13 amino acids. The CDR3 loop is CASSPDWGGEQFF. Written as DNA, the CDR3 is TGTGCCAGCAGCCCCGACTGGGGAGGCGAGCAGTTCTTC.

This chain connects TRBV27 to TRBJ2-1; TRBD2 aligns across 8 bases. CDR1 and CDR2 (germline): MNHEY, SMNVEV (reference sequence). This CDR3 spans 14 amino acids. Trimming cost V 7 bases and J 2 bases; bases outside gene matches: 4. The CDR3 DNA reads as TGTGCCAGCAAGCAGCGGGGGACCTACAATGAGCAGTTCTTC. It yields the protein CASKQRGTYNEQFF.

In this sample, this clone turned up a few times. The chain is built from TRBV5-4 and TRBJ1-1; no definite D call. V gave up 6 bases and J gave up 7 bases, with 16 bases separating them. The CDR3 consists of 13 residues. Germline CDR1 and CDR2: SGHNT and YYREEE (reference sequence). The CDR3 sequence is CASMRFGENEAFF. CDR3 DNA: TGTGCCAGCATGCGTTTCGGGGAAAATGAAGCTTTCTTT. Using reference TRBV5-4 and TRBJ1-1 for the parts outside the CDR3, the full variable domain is ETGVTQSPTHLIKTRGQQVTLRCSSQSGHNTVSWYQQALGQGPQFIFQYYREEENGRGNFPPRFSGLQFPNYSSELNVNALELDDSALYLCASMRFGENEAFFGQGTRLTVV.

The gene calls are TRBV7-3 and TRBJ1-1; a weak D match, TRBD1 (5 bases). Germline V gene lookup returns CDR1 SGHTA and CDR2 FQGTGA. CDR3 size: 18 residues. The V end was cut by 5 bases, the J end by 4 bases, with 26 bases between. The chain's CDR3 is CASSPDPVGVGRSTEAFF. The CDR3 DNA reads TGTGCCAGCAGCCCCGACCCAGTAGGGGTAGGCAGGAGCACTGAAGCTTTCTTT.

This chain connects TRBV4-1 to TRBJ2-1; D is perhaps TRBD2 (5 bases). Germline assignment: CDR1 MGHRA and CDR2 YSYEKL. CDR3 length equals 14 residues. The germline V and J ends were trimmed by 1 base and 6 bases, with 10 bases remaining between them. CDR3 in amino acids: CASSQVGGSNEQFF. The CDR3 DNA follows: TGCGCCAGCAGCCAAGTCGGTGGGAGCAATGAGCAGTTCTTC.

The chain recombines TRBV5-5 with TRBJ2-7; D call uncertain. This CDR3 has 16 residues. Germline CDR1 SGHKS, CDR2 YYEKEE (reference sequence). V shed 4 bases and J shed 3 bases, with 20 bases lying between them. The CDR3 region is CASSLGSHLANYEQYF. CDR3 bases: TGTGCCAGCAGCCTGGGATCCCATTTAGCAAACTACGAGCAGTACTTC.